Listed here are 25 T cell receptor beta chains from one sample, sequenced in a study of blood T cell repertoires in COVID-19. Sequencing was performed with immunoSEQ multiplex PCR; in TCRdb, only in-frame clones are kept and a portion is missing. The sample carries fewer than 250,000 clones, around 80% recorded once. Sequencing used peripheral blood. These receptors all come from a human donor in a cohort sampled during active COVID-19.

This clone occurred many times. This chain joins TRBV7-9 and TRBJ2-7, with TRBD2 matching over 14 bases. The CDR3 is 17 amino acids. The junction had 7 bases not matched to a gene; V was cut back by 1 base and J by 5 bases. Germline V gene sequence: CDR1 SEHNR, CDR2 FQNEAQ (reference sequence). The CDR3 coding sequence is TGTGCCAGCAGCTTAGGGAGACTAGCGGGAGGGCCCCACGAGCAGTACTTC. Its protein product is CASSLGRLAGGPHEQYF. Full variable domain (outside the CDR3, taken from reference TRBV7-9 and TRBJ2-7): DTGVSQNPRHKITKRGQNVTFRCDPISEHNRLYWYRQTLGQGPEFLTYFQNEAQLEKSRLLSDRFSAERPKGSFSTLEIQRTEQGDSAMYLCASSLGRLAGGPHEQYFGPGTRLTVT.

This clone appeared once. The rearrangement uses TRBV19 and TRBJ1-5; 7 bases align to TRBD1. Trimming removed 1 base from V and 7 bases from J; junction bases left unmatched: 4. From germline, CDR1 is LNHDA and CDR2 SQIVND (reference sequence). There are 14 residues in the CDR3. In DNA, the CDR3 is TGTGCCAGTAGTATAGGACAGGGAACCCAGCCCCAGCATTTT. Translated: CASSIGQGTQPQHF. The full variable domain, with the rest looked up from reference TRBV19 and TRBJ1-5, is DGGITQSPKYLFRKEGQNVTLSCEQNLNHDAMYWYRQDPGQGLRLIYYSQIVNDFQKGDIAEGYSVSREKKESFPLTVTSAQKNPTAFYLCASSIGQGTQPQHFGDGTRLSIL.

V is TRBV11-2 and J is TRBJ1-3; a weak D match, TRBD1 (6 bases). Germline V gene lookup returns CDR1 SGHAT and CDR2 FQNNGV. The CDR3 runs 14 residues. V was trimmed by 4 bases and J by 4 bases, leaving 11 bases between them. In nucleotides, the CDR3 is TGTGCCAGCAGCTCCCCCGACAGGGGAAACACCATATATTTT. Translating it yields CASSSPDRGNTIYF.

This clone was observed a single time. The chain joins TRBV7-2 to TRBJ1-2; 8 bases match TRBD1. Germline V gene sequence: CDR1 SGHTA, CDR2 FQGNSA. V dropped 0 bases and J dropped 8; count of bases not matched to a gene: 8. There are 15 residues in the CDR3. This CDR3 reads CASSLASGGAGGYTF. CDR3 sequence (DNA): TGTGCCAGCAGCTTAGCGTCAGGGGGCGCGGGGGGCTACACCTTC.

The chain carries TRBV19 and TRBJ2-1; TRBD2 aligns across 10 bases. The J segment lost 0 bases and the V segment lost 5 bases, leaving 13 bases of the junction unmatched. The germline V gene has CDR1 LNHDA and CDR2 SQIVND (reference sequence). The CDR3 contains 19 residues. CDR3 coding DNA: TGTGCCAGTAGTTTATCGCTGACGGCTAGCGGGAGCTCCTACAATGAGCAGTTCTTC. It encodes CASSLSLTASGSSYNEQFF.

The genes are TRBV6-5 and TRBJ1-1; no firm D call. Germline assignment: CDR1 MNHEY and CDR2 SVGAGI. The ends were cut back, 8 bases at V and 1 base at J, with 14 bases in the middle. The CDR3 has 14 residues. The DNA for the CDR3 is TGTGCCAGCTCCCCTGCAGGAGGGAACACTGAAGCTTTCTTT. This encodes CASSPAGGNTEAFF.

This clone was seen only a few times. V gene TRBV7-3 combines with J gene TRBJ2-1, with 15 positions matching TRBD2. The CDR3 loop spans 16 amino acids. Germline V gene lookup returns CDR1 SGHTA and CDR2 FQGTGA. V was pared by 4 bases and J by 3 bases, with 1 base of the junction left unmatched. Here the CDR3 reads CASSWGLAGGYNEQFF. CDR3 in DNA: TGTGCCAGCAGCTGGGGACTAGCGGGGGGCTACAATGAGCAGTTCTTC.

The V gene is TRBV6-5, the J gene TRBJ2-5; tentative D call: TRBD1 (6 bases). The ends were cut back, 6 bases at V and 5 bases at J, with 13 bases in the middle. The CDR3 runs to 13 residues. Per germline, CDR1 MNHEY and CDR2 SVGAGI. CDR3 sequence: CASRLTGFETQYF. CDR3 DNA sequence: TGTGCCAGCAGACTCACAGGGTTCGAGACCCAGTACTTC.

This sequence joins TRBV19 and TRBJ2-5, with D possibly TRBD2 on 5 matching bases. Germline-derived CDR1 and CDR2 are LNHDA and SQIVND (reference sequence). CDR3 length equals 13 residues. V was shortened by 10 bases and J by 2 bases, with 14 bases between the two germline ends. The CDR3 coding sequence is TGTGCCACGTTAGGATCGGGGCAAGAGACCCAGTACTTC. As protein: CATLGSGQETQYF.

The genes are TRBV6-5 and TRBJ2-3; D may be TRBD1 (5 bases). CDR3 length: 16 residues. CDR1 is MNHEY and CDR2 is SVGAGI in the germline V gene. The V gene lost 4 bases and the J gene lost 1 base, with 15 bases spanning the gap. The CDR3 region is CASSWNRGKGTDTQYF. CDR3 bases: TGTGCCAGCAGTTGGAATAGGGGAAAGGGCACAGATACGCAGTATTTT.

The rearrangement links TRBV29-1 to TRBJ1-3; D gene uncertain. Germline V gene lookup returns CDR1 SQVTM and CDR2 ANQGSEA. The V end was cut by 0 bases, the J end by 0 bases, with 6 bases between. The CDR3 length is 14 residues. CDR3 nucleotides: TGCAGCGTTGAAGATCCTTCCTCTGGAAACACCATATATTTT. Amino acid sequence: CSVEDPSSGNTIYF. Filled out from reference TRBV29-1 and TRBJ1-3, the complete variable domain reads SAVISQKPSRDICQRGTSLTIQCQVDSQVTMMFWYRQQPGQSLTLIATANQGSEATYESGFVIDKFPISRPNLTFSTLTVSNMSPEDSSIYLCSVEDPSSGNTIYFGEGSWLTVV.

V usage is TRBV28 and J usage is TRBJ1-1; D remains unclear. Germline V lookup: CDR1 MDHEN, CDR2 SYDVKM. CDR3 length: 12 residues. V was pared by 3 bases and J by 5 bases, with 7 bases between. CDR3 region: CASSFGGTEAFF. The CDR3 DNA reads as TGTGCCAGCAGTTTCGGCGGGACTGAAGCTTTCTTT.

This clone was observed once. The V call is TRBV7-2, the J call TRBJ2-3; 7 nucleotides agree with TRBD1. The CDR3 has 17 amino acids. CDR1 is SGHTA, CDR2 FQGNSA, per germline. The ends lost 1 base at V and 0 bases at J; junction bases unmatched: 7. The CDR3 loop is CASSLVGQSLSTDTQYF. The CDR3 bases are TGTGCCAGCAGCTTAGTGGGACAGAGCCTCAGCACAGATACGCAGTATTTT.

The chain recombines TRBV10-3 with TRBJ1-1; no firm D call. CDR3 length equals 15 residues. The germline V gene encodes CDR1 ENHRY and CDR2 SYGVKD. Trimming left V 6 bases short and J 0 bases short, with 14 bases between. CDR3 residues: CAIRDLGLMNTEAFF. Here the CDR3 DNA reads TGTGCCATCAGGGACCTAGGACTAATGAACACTGAAGCTTTCTTT.

The chain carries TRBV2 and TRBJ1-6; no clear D gene. CDR3 length: 13 amino acids. V dropped 7 bases and J dropped 7 bases, with 11 bases sitting between them. Germline CDR1 and CDR2: SNHLY and FYNNEI. The CDR3 sequence: CASINSRNSPLHF. DNA for the CDR3: TGTGCCAGCATTAACAGCAGGAATTCACCCCTCCACTTT.

This clone was counted only a few times. V gene TRBV4-2 combines with J gene TRBJ2-7; weak D call: TRBD2 (6 bases). Per the germline V gene, CDR1 is LGHNA and CDR2 is YNFKEQ. V was cut by 8 bases and J by 2 bases, with 13 bases left in between. The CDR3 totals 13 residues. CDR3 in amino acids: CASAASETYEQYF. As DNA, the CDR3 is TGTGCCAGCGCTGCTAGCGAGACCTACGAGCAGTACTTC.

The V and J genes are TRBV27 and TRBJ2-2, with D hard to call. Trimming took 5 bases from V and 6 from J, leaving 10 bases between them. CDR1 and CDR2 from the germline V gene are MNHEY and SMNVEV (reference sequence). CDR3 length: 13 amino acids. The CDR3 DNA reads TGTGCCAGCAGTCCGAATCGGGCCGGGGAGCTGTTTTTT. Its translation: CASSPNRAGELFF.

The V call is TRBV6-5, the J call TRBJ2-7; TRBD2 matches 7 bases. Germline V CDR1 and CDR2: MNHEY, SVGAGI. The V gene end was trimmed by 0 bases and the J gene end by 1 base; junction bases not matched to a gene: 3. The CDR3 is made up of 15 amino acids. In nucleotides, the CDR3 is TGTGCCAGCAGTTACTCCGTGGGGGGGTCCTACGAGCAGTACTTC. This codes for CASSYSVGGSYEQYF.

The chain recombines TRBV27 with TRBJ1-6; D ambiguous. Germline CDR1 MNHEY, CDR2 SMNVEV (reference sequence). The CDR3 runs to 13 residues. V was pared by 5 bases and J by 14 bases, with 16 bases between. CDR3 bases: TGTGCCAGCAGTCGAATCGGGGATGGGGCCCTCCACTTT. It specifies CASSRIGDGALHF.

The rearrangement links TRBV11-3 to TRBJ1-1; 7 bases agree with TRBD1. The CDR3 runs 16 residues. CDR1 is SGHNT and CDR2 is YENEEA in the germline V gene. Losses at the gene ends were 5 bases for V and 2 bases for J; bases not matched to a gene: 11. The CDR3 spells CASSPSGQRYNTEAFF. CDR3 DNA: TGTGCCAGCAGCCCTTCGGGACAGCGTTATAACACTGAAGCTTTCTTT.

The genes are TRBV25-1 and TRBJ2-5; 8 nucleotides line up with TRBD2. The CDR3 is made up of 15 amino acids. Trimming took 3 bases from V and 0 from J; bases not matched to a gene: 3. Germline V CDR1 and CDR2: MGHDK, SYGVNS. The CDR3 DNA follows: TGTGCCAGCAGTGAGCCCGGGGGGGACCAAGAGACCCAGTACTTC. Translation: CASSEPGGDQETQYF.

In DNA, the CDR3 is TGTGCCATCAGTGAGAACCCACAGAATAATTCACCCCTCCACTTT. Protein sequence: CAISENPQNNSPLHF. V is TRBV10-3 and J is TRBJ1-6, with D unclear. The CDR3 totals 15 residues. From germline, CDR1 is ENHRY and CDR2 SYGVKD. V was cut by 2 bases and J by 5 bases, with 10 bases left in between.

The J gene is TRBJ2-3, the V gene TRBV5-1; 8 bases are shared with TRBD1. This CDR3 region has 14 residues. The junction had 4 bases not matched to a gene; V was cut back by 1 base and J by 6 bases. CDR1 is SGHRS and CDR2 is YFSETQ in the germline V gene. The CDR3 region is CASSLRQGADTQYF. In nucleotides, the CDR3 is TGCGCCAGCAGCTTGAGGCAGGGGGCGGATACGCAGTATTTT.

The chain carries TRBV7-9 and TRBJ1-6; D gene unclear. The germline V and J ends were trimmed by 5 bases and 14 bases, with 10 bases remaining between them. Germline lookup yields CDR1 SEHNR and CDR2 FQNEAQ (reference sequence). This CDR3 is built from 11 residues. The CDR3 DNA reads TGTGCCAGCAGCCATGAGGGAACCCTCCACTTT. This encodes CASSHEGTLHF.

The chain recombines TRBV2 with TRBJ2-7; no firm D call. The CDR3 length is 11 residues. V lost 2 bases, J lost 5 bases, and 4 bases lay in between. Per the germline V gene, CDR1 is SNHLY and CDR2 is FYNNEI. Here the CDR3 DNA reads TGTGCCAGCAGTGAATACAACGAGCAGTACTTC. Protein: CASSEYNEQYF.